The sequence of this TCR beta chain was determined in a study of blood T cell dynamics during melanoma immunotherapy (dated by TCRdb to the early 2020s). Study-level background: All patients had metastatic melanoma and were given first-line pembrolizumab or nivolumab plus ipilimumab as standard of care in the United Kingdom. A training cohort was formed from consecutive patients, and a further independent group of patients from the same centre was pooled into an external validation set. To find early correlates of response, peripheral T cell receptor repertoires were profiled in metastatic melanoma patients before and after one cycle of checkpoint inhibitor therapy. Broad study findings and their caveats: The relatively small sample size was acknowledged as potentially limiting generalization of the results. Whether the T cell clones driving repertoire changes were melanoma-specific or reflected general immune activation could not be determined in the study. Unlike progressors, patients who went on to achieve disease control showed a bifurcated reorganization of the PBMC repertoire at W3, with either increased clonality or increased diversity.

For every bulk PBMC sample, a fixed 350 ng of DNA was loaded. Following the manufacturer instructions, the immunoSEQ TCRb Assay kit was used to amplify TCR beta CDR3 sequences from genomic DNA. The KAPA Library Quantification Kit for Illumina platforms was used to quantify the pooled libraries by qPCR. Sequencing of the pooled libraries was done on an Illumina NextSeq 500, with clustering at roughly 0.6-1.1 pM. Under the source paper's analysis protocol: TCR data were analyzed with immunoSEQ ANALYZER and the R LymphoSeq package. A rearrangement efficiency score was calculated as productive divided by the sum of productive and non-productive CDR3 sequences. Within each patient, timepoints were compared pairwise for clonality, measured with the Gini coefficient, and for diversity, measured with the Renyi index at alpha=1. In LymphoSeq, clonal relatedness was computed using an edit distance of 3, and repertoire similarity was computed using the Bhattacharyya coefficient. To classify response, a linear discriminant analysis based on week-3 changes in clonality and diversity was built with the R MASS and caret packages. TCRdb holds this immuneACCESS table with in-frame rearrangements only. Some clones are missing; in checked studies, unresolved V genes explain under half, and the rest has no known cause. The DNA gave D and trimming, while V, J and clone size come from that table. The sample table holds about 6,300 clones, of which 70% to 90% were seen once. Together, the top ten hold less than 6% of the sample.

Interpreted using the paper, the time point label stands for: week 3, after first cycle of checkpoint inhibitor. Blood samples were taken at two points: before treatment (T0) and at week 3 (W3), which came after the first cycle of checkpoint blockade. Except for a couple of patients with rapid clinical progression, response was assessed 12 weeks after the first infusion by RECIST 1.1; disease control meant complete response, partial response or stable disease. Patients were excluded for prior systemic cancer treatment, concomitant immunosuppressant therapy or synchronous other active malignancies. Bulk PBMC and plasma cell-free DNA were both sequenced for TCR beta so that circulating cells and T cell turnover could be tracked. Lymphoprep and SepMate tubes were used to isolate PBMC from blood, and red cell lysis was then performed. QIAamp DNA Blood Mini kits were used to extract DNA from PBMC and sorted T cell subsets.

As for this clone: Its cognate antigen has yet to be identified. No base-level quality is on record; no much larger clone is a single base apart.

Relative to germline, V is 10 bases shorter and J is 3 bases shorter, with 21 bases between their ends. The CDR3 spans 15 residues, from the cysteine through the phenylalanine. Only the CDR3 DNA stays, 45 bases, in frame from base 1. CDR1 and CDR2 are read off the germline V gene (reference sequence) as MNHNY and SVGAGI. Source: blood, taken from a patient treated with checkpoint blockade. The chain joins TRBV6-6 to TRBJ1-2; there is no confident call for the D gene. The sequence was obtained from a human donor with melanoma. The DNA is as follows: TGTGCCACCCCGGTCCGACTGGGAGGCGACTATGGCTACACCTTC. Translated, it gives CATPVRLGGDYGYTF.